The rows below give T cell receptor beta chains drawn from one sample of a study of blood T cell repertoires in COVID-19. Sequenced by immunoSEQ multiplex PCR; TCRdb stores in-frame clones only, minus some. The table records 150,000 or so clones, about 86% of them present only once. The sample consisted of peripheral blood. The receptor set was obtained from a woman in her sixties with acute or convalescent COVID-19. Both conserved end residues are part of each CDR3. A D gene is named only where the DNA matches it firmly. Rows give clone size only sometimes, using once, few, many, or a class for an expanded clone.

>TRBD1|TRBV15|-|TRBJ1-5
TGTGCCACCAGCAGAGACAGGGGGGCATATCAGCCCCAGCATTTT
CATSRDRGAYQPQHF
>-|TRBV19|once|TRBJ2-5
TGTGCCAGTAGTCCGAGTACGGGGACCCAGTACTTC
CASSPSTGTQYF
>-|TRBV6-4|-|TRBJ1-1
TGTGCCAGCAGTGTTACACCGAACACTGAAGCTTTCTTT
CASSVTPNTEAFF
>-|TRBV2|-|TRBJ1-4
TGTGCCAGCACGCCCTACTCTAATGAAAAACTGTTTTTT
CASTPYSNEKLFF
>-|TRBV5-1|few|TRBJ1-1
TGCGCCAGCAGCTTTTCTGGGGCGAACACTGAAGCTTTCTTT
CASSFSGANTEAFF
>-|TRBV6-1|-|TRBJ1-1
TGTGCCAGCAGTGAAGGGGGCACCCCCACTGAAGCTTTCTTT
CASSEGGTPTEAFF
>TRBD1|TRBV11-2|-|TRBJ1-2
TGTGCCAGCAGCCCCCAACGACAGGGAGTGAAGGGCTACACCTTC
CASSPQRQGVKGYTF
>-|TRBV2|-|TRBJ2-1
TGTGCCAGCAGTGTTTCGGAACAGGGTATTCTGTTCTTC
CASSVSEQGILFF
>-|TRBV6-5|few|TRBJ1-6
TGTGCCAGCAGGACAGCAAGCTCCTATAATTCACCCCTCCACTTT
CASRTASSYNSPLHF
>-|TRBV6-5|-|TRBJ1-2
TGTGCCAGGATACGGGACAAACGAAACTATGGCTACACCTTC
CARIRDKRNYGYTF
>-|TRBV6-5|-|TRBJ1-2
TGTGCCAGCAGTTACTCGACAGGCGGCTATGGCTACACCTTC
CASSYSTGGYGYTF
>-|TRBV27|-|TRBJ1-5
TGTGCCAGCAGAGCCCCGGGAGGGTCCGGCAATCAGCCCCAGCATTTT
CASRAPGGSGNQPQHF
>-|TRBV18|-|TRBJ2-5
TGTGCCAGCTCACCACCGTTACAAGAGACCCAGTACTTC
CASSPPLQETQYF
>TRBD1|TRBV5-6|-|TRBJ1-1
TGTGCCAGCAGCCCCGACAGGGACCTGAACACTGAAGCTTTCTTT
CASSPDRDLNTEAFF
>TRBD1|TRBV27|once|TRBJ1-2
TGTGCCAGCAGCCCTCGACAGGGTTTAAACTATGGCTACACCTTC
CASSPRQGLNYGYTF
>-|TRBV4-1|once|TRBJ2-7
TGCGCCCGCAGCCGCCTCCGGGAGACAGCCTACTACGAGCAGTACTTC
CARSRLRETAYYEQYF
>-|TRBV21-1|few|TRBJ2-2
TGTGCCAGCAGGTCGACAGGGCACACCGGGGAGCTGTTTTTT
CASRSTGHTGELFF
>TRBD2|TRBV9|few|TRBJ2-1
TGTGCCAGCAGCTTTAGCGGGGAAGATAACAATGAGCAGTTCTTC
CASSFSGEDNNEQFF
>TRBD1|TRBV7-3|-|TRBJ1-1
TGTGCCAGCAGCTTAAATGGACAGGGGGCGAACACTGAAGCTTTCTTT
CASSLNGQGANTEAFF
>TRBD1|TRBV7-2|few|TRBJ2-2
TGTGCCAGCAGCTCTATGACAGGGACCGGGGAGCTGTTTTTT
CASSSMTGTGELFF
>TRBD1|TRBV28|once|TRBJ2-2
TGTGCCAGCAGTCTTCCTGGGACAGCTAACACCGGGGAGCTGTTTTTT
CASSLPGTANTGELFF
>-|TRBV5-1|-|TRBJ2-1
TGCGCCAGCAGCTTGGGGTTGCGGCAGGCGGGGAATGAGCAGTTCTTC
CASSLGLRQAGNEQFF
>TRBD1|TRBV19|-|TRBJ1-5
TGTGCCAGTAGTGACAGGGGGAATCAGCCCCAGCATTTT
CASSDRGNQPQHF
>TRBD2|TRBV7-2|-|TRBJ2-7
TGTGCCAGCAGCATTGCTACCTCTGTCGCGGGGGTACCCTACGAGCAGTACTTC
CASSIATSVAGVPYEQYF
>TRBD1|TRBV30|-|TRBJ1-2
TGTGCCTGGAATGTTCAGGGGGCGCGAGGCTACACCTTC
CAWNVQGARGYTF
>TRBD1|TRBV5-1|-|TRBJ2-7
TGCGCCAGCAGCGCGGGACAGGGGCCGACTACGCGGGAGCAGTACTTC
CASSAGQGPTTREQYF
>-|TRBV9|few|TRBJ1-1
TGTGCCAGCAGCGTAGATCCCCTGGGACTGAGCACTGAAGCTTTCTTT
CASSVDPLGLSTEAFF
>TRBD1|TRBV30|once|TRBJ1-5
TGTGCCTGGGGGACAGGGGGGAAAGGGGACAATCAGCCCCAGCATTTT
CAWGTGGKGDNQPQHF
>TRBD1|TRBV28|-|TRBJ1-6
TGTGCCAGCAGTTTAGGAGTAGGACAGGGGGAATCACCCCTCCACTTT
CASSLGVGQGESPLHF
>TRBD1|TRBV5-1|-|TRBJ1-4
TGCGCCAGCAGCGATGGACAGGGTTGGACTAATGAAAAACTGTTTTTT
CASSDGQGWTNEKLFF
>TRBD1|TRBV30|-|TRBJ2-7
TGTGCCTGGAGTGACGGGACAGACGAGCAGTACTTC
CAWSDGTDEQYF
>TRBD2|TRBV4-2|-|TRBJ2-1
TGTGCCAGCAGCCAAGGGGGGACTAGCGTCCGGAATGAGCAGTTCTTC
CASSQGGTSVRNEQFF
>TRBD1|TRBV25-1|once|TRBJ1-6
TGTGCCAGCTCACAGACCGGGACAGGGAATTCACCCCTCCACTTT
CASSQTGTGNSPLHF
>-|TRBV6-5|-|TRBJ2-7
TGTGCCAGCAGTTACGCGGATATCTCCTACGAGCAGTACTTC
CASSYADISYEQYF
>TRBD1|TRBV9|-|TRBJ2-7
TGTGCCAGCAGCGTAGGGCCGGGACAGGGGGTAAGGGACGAGCAGTACTTC
CASSVGPGQGVRDEQYF
>TRBD2|TRBV5-1|-|TRBJ2-5
TGCGCCAGCAGCTTGGCACTAGCGGGGGGTCGAGGGGTCCAAGAGACCCAGTACTTC
CASSLALAGGRGVQETQYF
>TRBD1|TRBV24-1|-|TRBJ2-1
TGTGCCACCAGTGATTTGGGGACAGGTTTCAATGAGCAGTTCTTC
CATSDLGTGFNEQFF
>TRBD1|TRBV7-2|-|TRBJ2-2
TGTGCCAGCAGCCAAAGGACAGGGCACACCGGGGAGCTGTTTTTT
CASSQRTGHTGELFF
>-|TRBV28|once|TRBJ1-2
TGTGCCAGCAGTAGACCCGAGGGTGGCTACACCTTC
CASSRPEGGYTF
>-|TRBV28|few|TRBJ2-2
TGTGCCAGCAGTTCGGTCGGAGACACCGGGGAGCTGTTTTTT
CASSSVGDTGELFF
>-|TRBV20-1|-|TRBJ1-2
TGCTGCCTCGGCCAGTGGGGAGGAGCCTTC
CCLGQWGGAF
>-|TRBV28|-|TRBJ1-2
TGTGCCAGCACCCAGAGCGGGTGGGAAGGCTACACCTTC
CASTQSGWEGYTF
>TRBD2|TRBV5-6|-|TRBJ2-7
TGTGCCAGCAGCTCCCCCGGGGGGGGCGCGTACGAGCAGTACTTC
CASSSPGGGAYEQYF
>-|TRBV5-1|-|TRBJ2-2
TGCGCCAGCAAGACAGGAACGAACACCGGGGAGCTGTTTTTT
CASKTGTNTGELFF
>TRBD2|TRBV29-1|-|TRBJ2-7
TGCAGCGTTGTTTTCGGGGGGTTATCCTACGAGCAGTACTTC
CSVVFGGLSYEQYF
>-|TRBV9|-|TRBJ2-1
TGTGCCAGCAGCGTAGTAGGGGAATCTTACAATGAGCAGTTCTTC
CASSVVGESYNEQFF
>-|TRBV7-8|few|TRBJ1-1
TGTGCCAGCAGCTACGGGAGCTATACTGAAGCTTTCTTT
CASSYGSYTEAFF
>-|TRBV7-2|-|TRBJ1-6
TGTGCCAGCAGCCGACAGTATAATTCACCCCTCCACTTT
CASSRQYNSPLHF
>TRBD1|TRBV5-1|-|TRBJ1-4
TGCGCCAGCAGCTTGGGACAGGGAAATGAAAAACTGTTTTTT
CASSLGQGNEKLFF
>-|TRBV23-1|-|TRBJ1-2
TGCGCCAGCAGTCACCCGGGACTTCTTACGAATGGCTACACCTTC
CASSHPGLLTNGYTF
>-|TRBV10-3|-|TRBJ1-2
TGTGCCATCAGTGAGCTGGGGAGCTATGGCTACACCTTC
CAISELGSYGYTF
>TRBD1|TRBV7-2|-|TRBJ2-5
TGTGCCAGCAGCTTTGAGGGGGCAGGGACCCAGTACTTC
CASSFEGAGTQYF
>TRBD2|TRBV30|-|TRBJ2-5
TGTGCCTGGAGGAAGGGACTAGCGGGGGGCGGGAGGTACTTC
CAWRKGLAGGGRYF